The 29 T cell receptor beta chains listed next were all sequenced from one sample in a study of blood T cell repertoires in COVID-19. TCRdb's table, derived via immunoSEQ multiplex PCR, lists solely in-frame clones and lacks some. Here the sample spans some 21,000 clones, about 86% being singletons. Material for sequencing was peripheral blood. The receptors derive from a human donor with acute or convalescent COVID-19. The donor label of this sample is uncertain.

The J gene is TRBJ2-7, the V gene TRBV6-5, with 12 bases fitting TRBD1. Germline V CDR1 and CDR2: MNHEY, SVGAGI. Trimming removed 6 bases from V and 5 bases from J; junction bases left unmatched: 8. This CDR3 comprises 15 residues. The CDR3, as DNA: TGTGCCAGCAGCCGGGGGACAGGGGGCTGGGACGAGCAGTACTTC. It specifies CASSRGTGGWDEQYF.

The rearrangement joins TRBV19 to TRBJ2-3; 7 bases agree with TRBD2. Germline lookup yields CDR1 LNHDA and CDR2 SQIVND (reference sequence). CDR3 size: 15 residues. V gave up 5 bases and J gave up 2 bases; unmatched junction bases: 7. The chain's CDR3 is CASSGAGANTDTQYF. The CDR3 DNA reads TGTGCCAGTAGTGGGGCGGGAGCGAACACAGATACGCAGTATTTT.

This chain connects TRBV27 to TRBJ2-7; D is perhaps TRBD1 (6 bases). The CDR3 has 15 residues. V gave up 6 bases and J gave up 6 bases, with 21 bases separating them. CDR1 and CDR2 from the germline V gene are MNHEY and SMNVEV (reference sequence). CDR3 loop: CASSPWGRQDPEQYF. The CDR3 coding sequence is TGTGCCAGCAGCCCATGGGGCCGACAGGATCCCGAGCAGTACTTC.

V usage is TRBV11-2 and J usage is TRBJ1-2; D not resolved. Germline V gene sequence: CDR1 SGHAT, CDR2 FQNNGV. Trimming pared 7 bases from V and 2 bases from J, leaving 14 bases between. CDR3 length: 14 residues. The CDR3: CASKGALVNYGYTF. CDR3 sequence (DNA): TGTGCCAGCAAAGGCGCGCTAGTCAACTATGGCTACACCTTC. Complete variable domain (other parts from reference TRBV11-2 and TRBJ1-2): EAGVAQSPRYKIIEKRQSVAFWCNPISGHATLYWYQQILGQGPKLLIQFQNNGVVDDSQLPKDRFSAERLKGVDSTLKIQPAKLEDSAVYLCASKGALVNYGYTFGSGTRLTVV.

This clone was counted between two and nine times. The chain carries TRBV5-1 and TRBJ2-3, with 13 positions matching TRBD2. There are 15 residues in the CDR3. Trimming cost V 5 bases and J 6 bases; bases outside gene matches: 6. CDR1 SGHRS and CDR2 YFSETQ come from the germline V gene. The CDR3 nucleotides are TGCGCCAGCAGTCCCGGGACTAGCGGGGCCGATACGCAGTATTTT. Translation gives CASSPGTSGADTQYF.

The chain couples TRBV30 to TRBJ1-1, with TRBD1 identical over 8 bases. CDR1 is GTSNPN, CDR2 SVGIG, per germline (reference sequence). V dropped 1 base and J dropped 0; count of bases not matched to a gene: 4. The CDR3 runs to 15 residues. DNA for the CDR3: TGTGCCTGGAGTGGGACAGGGCGGGTGAACACTGAAGCTTTCTTT. Translation gives CAWSGTGRVNTEAFF.

The chain employs TRBV5-1 and TRBJ2-2; TRBD2 matches at 12 bases. The CDR3 has 16 residues. Germline V CDR1 and CDR2: SGHRS, YFSETQ. V lost 4 bases, J lost 4 bases, and 5 bases stayed unmatched. CDR3: CASSPGLAGPTGELFF. CDR3 DNA sequence: TGCGCCAGCAGCCCAGGACTAGCGGGGCCCACCGGGGAGCTGTTTTTT.

The chain has TRBV7-2 and TRBJ2-1; D may be TRBD1 (6 bases). V was shortened by 4 bases and J by 4 bases, with 11 bases between the two germline ends. The CDR3 totals 14 residues. Germline CDR1 reads SGHTA; CDR2 reads FQGNSA. CDR3 sequence (DNA): TGTGCCAGCAGCTCTCAGGGGAGATACAATGAGCAGTTCTTC. Translating gives CASSSQGRYNEQFF.

The V gene is TRBV5-1, the J gene TRBJ2-3; 8 bases are a match to TRBD1. The CDR3 has 15 amino acids. CDR1 is SGHRS and CDR2 is YFSETQ in the germline V gene. V lost 0 bases, J lost 11 bases, and 11 bases stayed unmatched. CDR3 loop: CASSLASQGAPGQYF. The CDR3 DNA reads TGCGCCAGCAGCTTGGCCAGTCAGGGGGCGCCCGGGCAGTATTTT.

This chain joins TRBV4-1 and TRBJ2-5, with D possibly TRBD1 on 5 matching bases. V lost 0 bases and J lost 5, with 10 bases in between. CDR3 length: 14 amino acids. Germline-derived CDR1 and CDR2 are MGHRA and YSYEKL. CDR3 sequence reads: CASSQEGVGETQYF. The DNA for the CDR3 is TGCGCCAGCAGCCAAGAAGGGGTCGGGGAGACCCAGTACTTC.

This clone has only a few counts. The chain combines TRBV3-1 (or the pseudogene TRBV3-2) with TRBJ1-4; D call uncertain. Trimming took 0 bases from V and 5 from J, leaving 7 bases between them. This CDR3 comprises 14 residues. From germline, CDR1 is LGHDT and CDR2 YNNKEL (reference sequence). Written as DNA, the CDR3 is TGTGCCAGCAGCCAAGAGGCTGTCAATGAAAAACTGTTTTTT. Its translation is CASSQEAVNEKLFF.

CDR3 sequence (DNA): TGTGCCAGCAGCTTAGGGAGCGGGGGGGCCCGAGAGACCCAGTACTTC. This translates into CASSLGSGGARETQYF. V and J are TRBV7-2 and TRBJ2-5, with 10 bases that match TRBD2. The V gene's germline CDR1 is SGHTA and CDR2 FQGNSA. This CDR3 spans 16 amino acids. The J segment lost 4 bases and the V segment lost 1 base, leaving 6 bases of the junction unmatched.

CDR3 protein: CASSAQEYNEQFF. The DNA of the CDR3 is TGCGCCAGCAGCGCACAGGAGTACAATGAGCAGTTCTTC. The chain is built from TRBV5-1 and TRBJ2-1; the D gene is possibly TRBD1 (5 bases). Trimming left V 4 bases short and J 4 bases short, with 9 bases between. In germline, CDR1 is SGHRS, CDR2 YFSETQ. This CDR3 comprises 13 residues.

The rearrangement links TRBV28 to TRBJ2-1; TRBD1 agrees at 10 bases. Trimming cost V 2 bases and J 4 bases; bases outside gene matches: 2. Germline-derived CDR1 and CDR2 are MDHEN and SYDVKM. This CDR3 has 15 amino acids. The CDR3 DNA sequence: TGTGCCAGCAGTTTAGGGACAGGGGAATACAATGAGCAGTTCTTC. Protein product: CASSLGTGEYNEQFF.

This sequence joins TRBV25-1 and TRBJ1-2; D call uncertain. This CDR3 is built from 13 residues. Per the germline V gene, CDR1 is MGHDK and CDR2 is SYGVNS. The ends were cut back, 3 bases at V and 7 bases at J, with 12 bases in the middle. The CDR3 DNA follows: TGTGCCAGCAGTGATCGGAGGCTCGTTGGCTACACCTTC. Translation gives CASSDRRLVGYTF.

The J gene is TRBJ2-2, the V gene TRBV15, with D maybe TRBD1 (5 bases). V lost 1 base and J 4 bases, leaving 7 bases between the germline ends. This CDR3 region has 14 residues. Germline assignment: CDR1 LNHNV and CDR2 YYDKDF (reference sequence). CDR3 region: CATSRAGSTGELFF. The CDR3 nucleotides are TGTGCCACCAGCAGAGCAGGGTCCACCGGGGAGCTGTTTTTT.

The chain employs TRBV21-1 and TRBJ2-3; no check of the table's D call, TRBD1, against the DNA was made. TRBV21-1 is reported as a pseudogene. The CDR3 is 16 amino acids. DNA for the CDR3: TGTGCCAGCAGCAAAGGCAGGGGTAACCCTTGGGATACGCAGTATTTT. Its translation: CASSKGRGNPWDTQYF.

The V call is TRBV6-1, the J call TRBJ2-5; TRBD2 agrees at 7 bases. CDR1 is MNHNS and CDR2 is SASEGT in the germline V gene. J was trimmed by 2 bases and V by 4 bases; bases with no gene match: 10. There are 16 residues in the CDR3. The DNA for the CDR3 is TGTGCCAGCAGTGCCCAAGCGGCTAGCGGTCAAGAGACCCAGTACTTC. Protein: CASSAQAASGQETQYF.

V is TRBV19 and J is TRBJ1-4; a weak D match, TRBD1 (6 bases). In germline, CDR1 is LNHDA, CDR2 SQIVND (reference sequence). V lost 4 bases and J lost 0, with 12 bases in between. This CDR3 has 16 amino acids. The CDR3 sequence: CASSRQVTPTNEKLFF. For the CDR3, the DNA is TGTGCCAGTAGTAGACAGGTGACCCCAACTAATGAAAAACTGTTTTTT.

About this clone: Germline is not matched at one junction end, which may reflect a read error. The V and J genes are TRBV3-1 (or the pseudogene TRBV3-2) and TRBJ2-3; perhaps TRBD2 as D (5 bases). In germline, CDR1 is LGHDT, CDR2 YNNKEL (reference sequence). The CDR3 spans 13 residues. CDR3 bases: TGTGCCAGCAGCCAACCTAGCTCCCCCCGCAGGCATTTT. It specifies CASSQPSSPRRHF.

The genes are TRBV2 and TRBJ2-1; TRBD1 might be the D (6 bases). V lost 8 bases and J lost 7, with 12 bases in between. Germline CDR1 is SNHLY and CDR2 is FYNNEI. The CDR3 sequence is 12 residues long. The CDR3 loop is CASGQKRNEQFF. CDR3 nucleotide sequence: TGTGCCAGCGGACAGAAGAGAAATGAGCAGTTCTTC.

The chain couples TRBV7-6 to TRBJ2-2; 8 nucleotides agree with TRBD1. J gave up 3 bases and V 8 bases, and 14 bases lay outside the gene matches. The CDR3 is 17 residues long. Germline V CDR1 and CDR2: SGHVS, FNYEAQ. The CDR3: CASGNLRQGSYTGELFF. The CDR3 coding sequence is TGTGCCAGCGGAAACCTACGACAGGGGAGTTACACCGGGGAGCTGTTTTTT.

The rearrangement uses TRBV6-5 and TRBJ1-2; 7 bases are shared with TRBD1. J was trimmed by 8 bases and V by 2 bases; bases with no gene match: 8. Germline CDR1 reads MNHEY; CDR2 reads SVGAGI. This CDR3 contains 14 residues. The CDR3 sequence: CASSYDRDMGGYTF. Here the CDR3 DNA reads TGTGCCAGCAGTTACGACAGGGATATGGGAGGCTACACCTTC.

The chain joins TRBV2 to TRBJ2-6, with 7 bases identical to TRBD1. The germline V gene has CDR1 SNHLY and CDR2 FYNNEI. V shed 10 bases, J shed 0 bases, and the junction held 9 bases outside the gene matches. The CDR3 is made up of 16 amino acids. CDR3 sequence (DNA): TGTGCCACCAAAAGGACAGGACACTCTGGGGCCAACGTCCTGACTTTC. This codes for CATKRTGHSGANVLTF.

The chain combines TRBV2 with TRBJ2-1; 7 nucleotides agree with TRBD1. The CDR3 runs to 15 residues. Germline trimming cut 3 bases from V and 6 bases from J; bases unmatched to any gene: 8. Germline CDR1 reads SNHLY; CDR2 reads FYNNEI. The CDR3 reads CASSDIRQGFNEQFF. DNA for the CDR3: TGTGCCAGCAGTGACATCCGACAGGGTTTCAATGAGCAGTTCTTC. The whole variable domain, filled in from reference TRBV2 and TRBJ2-1, reads EPEVTQTPSHQVTQMGQEVILRCVPISNHLYFYWYRQILGQKVEFLVSFYNNEISEKSEIFDDQFSVERPDGSNFTLKIRSTKLEDSAMYFCASSDIRQGFNEQFFGPGTRLTVL.

The chain combines TRBV19 with TRBJ2-5; D is possibly TRBD2 (6 bases). CDR3 length: 13 residues. Between the trimmed V and J ends, which lost 5 bases and 5 bases, there was a span of 12 bases. Germline V gene lookup returns CDR1 LNHDA and CDR2 SQIVND (reference sequence). CDR3 amino acids: CASSSGREETQYF. Written as DNA, the CDR3 is TGTGCCAGTAGTTCGGGCCGGGAGGAGACCCAGTACTTC. The whole variable domain, remainder taken from reference TRBV19 and TRBJ2-5, is DGGITQSPKYLFRKEGQNVTLSCEQNLNHDAMYWYRQDPGQGLRLIYYSQIVNDFQKGDIAEGYSVSREKKESFPLTVTSAQKNPTAFYLCASSSGREETQYFGPGTRLLVL.

The rearrangement uses TRBV3-1 (or the pseudogene TRBV3-2) and TRBJ2-7, with 10 nucleotides matching TRBD2. Germline V gives CDR1 LGHDT, CDR2 YNNKEL (reference sequence). Losses at the gene ends were 5 bases for V and 5 bases for J; bases not matched to a gene: 6. The length of the CDR3 is 14 residues. The CDR3 sequence is CASSTLAGVNEQYF. In DNA form, the CDR3 reads TGTGCCAGCAGCACCCTAGCGGGAGTCAACGAGCAGTACTTC.

The chain uses TRBV28 and TRBJ1-5, with D possibly TRBD1 on 6 matching bases. Trimming pared 1 base from V and 1 base from J, leaving 11 bases between. CDR1 is MDHEN, CDR2 SYDVKM, per germline. The CDR3 is made up of 16 amino acids. CDR3 nucleotide sequence: TGTGCCAGCAGTTTATTATGGGGGCCCAGCAATCAGCCCCAGCATTTT. This sequence encodes CASSLLWGPSNQPQHF.

This clone was seen a handful of times. The gene calls are TRBV7-2 and TRBJ1-3, with D tentatively TRBD1 (5 bases). Trimming removed 5 bases at V and 0 bases at J, with 14 bases between. This CDR3 region has 16 residues. Germline V gives CDR1 SGHTA, CDR2 FQGNSA. The CDR3 loop is CASSTPGLLSGNTIYF. Written as DNA, the CDR3 is TGTGCCAGCAGCACCCCGGGACTGCTCTCTGGAAACACCATATATTTT.